Shown below are 22 T cell receptor beta chains from a single sample sequenced in a study of long-term antiretroviral therapy in people with HIV. This was the immunoSEQ v3.0 assay at survey level. Repertoires were generated with immunoSEQ multiplex PCR, while TCRdb's copy carries only in-frame clones and drops some. The sample contains 42,000 or so clones, around nine tenths of which appear only once. This specimen was unsorted PBMCs, taken 0.1 years before starting antiretroviral therapy. Receptors originate from a woman between 45 and 60 years old with HIV.

The DNA of the CDR3 is TGTGCCAGCAGTGACGGGGGCTACAATGAGCAGTTCTTC. Amino acid sequence: CASSDGGYNEQFF. The chain couples TRBV6-4 to TRBJ2-1; D assignment may be TRBD1 or TRBD2 (5 bases each). V shed 2 bases and J shed 3 bases, with 5 bases lying between them. The CDR3 has 13 residues. Germline-derived CDR1 and CDR2 are MRHNA and SNTAGT.

The V gene is TRBV27, the J gene TRBJ2-3; D ambiguous. This CDR3 has 13 amino acids. V was cut by 3 bases and J by 3 bases, with 7 bases left in between. Looked up from germline, CDR1 is MNHEY and CDR2 is SMNVEV (reference sequence). For the CDR3, the DNA is TGTGCCAGCAGTTTGTCTTATACAGATACGCAGTATTTT. Its protein product is CASSLSYTDTQYF.

This chain connects TRBV7-3 to TRBJ2-7; D is undetermined. The CDR3 sequence is 14 residues long. Trimming pared 2 bases from V and 0 bases from J, leaving 8 bases between. The germline V gene encodes CDR1 SGHTA and CDR2 FQGTGA. As DNA, the CDR3 is TGTGCCAGCAGCTTAGTAGGGCTCTCCTACGAGCAGTACTTC. The encoded protein is CASSLVGLSYEQYF. Full variable domain (rest looked up from reference TRBV7-3 and TRBJ2-7): GAGVSQTPSNKVTEKGKYVELRCDPISGHTALYWYRQSLGQGPEFLIYFQGTGAADDSGLPNDRFFAVRPEGSVSTLKIQRTERGDSAVYLCASSLVGLSYEQYFGPGTRLTVT.

The chain joins TRBV7-9 to TRBJ2-7; D perhaps matches TRBD1 (6 bases). V dropped 5 bases and J dropped 1 base, with 15 bases sitting between them. The CDR3 runs to 15 residues. Germline values: CDR1 SEHNR, CDR2 FQNEAQ (reference sequence). The CDR3 nucleotides read TGTGCCAGCAGCCCCCAGGGGAAAGGGTCCTACGAGCAGTACTTC. As protein: CASSPQGKGSYEQYF.

The V gene is TRBV29-1, the J gene TRBJ2-3; D unclear. CDR1 is SQVTM, CDR2 ANQGSEA, per germline. V shed 4 bases and J shed 2 bases, with 7 bases lying between them. CDR3 size: 12 residues. CDR3 nucleotide sequence: TGCAGCGTTGGACAATCCACAGATACGCAGTATTTT. Protein: CSVGQSTDTQYF.

This rearrangement joins TRBV4-1 to TRBJ2-1; 15 bases agree with TRBD2. The CDR3 covers 17 residues. V dropped 3 bases and J dropped 0; count of bases not matched to a gene: 0. CDR1 is MGHRA and CDR2 is YSYEKL in the germline V gene. CDR3 nucleotides: TGCGCCAGCAGCCAGGGACTAGCGGGGGGCTCCTACAATGAGCAGTTCTTC. Its protein product is CASSQGLAGGSYNEQFF.

V and J are TRBV11-1 and TRBJ1-4; no clear D. The ends were cut back, 2 bases at V and 5 bases at J, with 12 bases in the middle. CDR1 is SGHAT and CDR2 is FQDESV in the germline V gene (reference sequence). The CDR3 runs 15 residues. In DNA form, the CDR3 reads TGTGCCAGCAGCTTATACGCAGCTGAGAATGAAAAACTGTTTTTT. Protein product: CASSLYAAENEKLFF.

The J gene is TRBJ2-7, the V gene TRBV6-6; 7 nucleotides align to TRBD1. Unmatched junction bases numbered 10, after V lost 7 bases and J lost 7 bases. The length of the CDR3 is 13 residues. Germline V gene sequence: CDR1 MNHNY, CDR2 SVGAGI (reference sequence). The CDR3 sequence is CASTLRTGQEQYF. The CDR3 DNA is TGTGCCAGCACCTTACGGACAGGTCAGGAGCAGTACTTC.

The J gene is TRBJ1-5, the V gene TRBV2; D not resolved. With 6 bases removed from V and 2 bases from J, the gap between germline ends came to 14 bases. CDR3 length: 15 amino acids. Germline CDR1 and CDR2: SNHLY and FYNNEI. The CDR3 DNA reads as TGTGCCAGCAGGGTCGAAAAAACGGGCAATCAGCCCCAGCATTTT. Translated, it gives CASRVEKTGNQPQHF. The full variable domain, with the rest looked up from reference TRBV2 and TRBJ1-5, is EPEVTQTPSHQVTQMGQEVILRCVPISNHLYFYWYRQILGQKVEFLVSFYNNEISEKSEIFDDQFSVERPDGSNFTLKIRSTKLEDSAMYFCASRVEKTGNQPQHFGDGTRLSIL.

The chain is built from TRBV7-3 and TRBJ1-2; 8 bases agree with TRBD1. CDR1 is SGHTA, CDR2 FQGTGA, per germline. V was pared by 0 bases and J by 4 bases, with 4 bases of the junction left unmatched. The CDR3 has 15 amino acids. The DNA for the CDR3 is TGTGCCAGCAGCTTAACGGGACAGGAGGCCTATGGCTACACCTTC. Amino acids: CASSLTGQEAYGYTF.

The chain combines TRBV5-1 with TRBJ1-2; D gene ambiguous. CDR1 and CDR2 from the germline V gene are SGHRS and YFSETQ. The CDR3 spans 12 residues. Between the trimmed V and J ends, which lost 0 bases and 4 bases, there was a span of 4 bases. CDR3 DNA sequence: TGCGCCAGCAGCTTGGAGGGCTATGGCTACACCTTC. Protein product: CASSLEGYGYTF. Full variable domain (outside the CDR3, taken from reference TRBV5-1 and TRBJ1-2): KAGVTQTPRYLIKTRGQQVTLSCSPISGHRSVSWYQQTPGQGLQFLFEYFSETQRNKGNFPGRFSGRQFSNSRSEMNVSTLELGDSALYLCASSLEGYGYTFGSGTRLTVV.

The chain is built from TRBV6-1 and TRBJ1-4, with no clear D. Germline V gene lookup returns CDR1 MNHNS and CDR2 SASEGT. The CDR3 spans 15 residues. V was clipped by 2 bases and J by 7 bases, with 14 bases between them. CDR3 loop: CASSEIRGSGEKLFF. CDR3 in DNA: TGTGCCAGCAGTGAAATACGAGGGAGCGGTGAAAAACTGTTTTTT.

This rearrangement joins TRBV27 to TRBJ1-2; 8 bases match TRBD1. Germline V gene data show CDR1 as MNHEY and CDR2 as SMNVEV (reference sequence). Trimming cost V 0 bases and J 5 bases; bases outside gene matches: 14. This CDR3 contains 18 residues. The CDR3 loop is CASSLSTAGGDLPYGYTF. For the CDR3, the DNA is TGTGCCAGCAGTTTATCGACGGCAGGGGGCGATCTCCCGTATGGCTACACCTTC.

V usage is TRBV19 and J usage is TRBJ1-3, with D unclear. Trimming cost V 5 bases and J 4 bases, with 15 bases left between them. CDR3 length: 15 amino acids. Germline CDR1 LNHDA, CDR2 SQIVND (reference sequence). The CDR3 loop reads CASSRGGVGGNTIYF. CDR3 DNA: TGTGCCAGTAGTCGCGGCGGAGTGGGCGGAAACACCATATATTTT.

This chain uses TRBV12-2 with TRBJ1-6. TRBV12-2 is tagged as a pseudogene. This CDR3 contains 14 residues. CDR3 sequence (DNA): TGTGCAAGTCGCCCCGACGAGTGGCTATCACCCCTCCACTTT. As protein: CASRPDEWLSPLHF.

This sequence joins TRBV9 and TRBJ2-6; a possible D gene is TRBD1 (5 bases). The CDR3 runs to 17 residues. V was cut by 0 bases and J by 2 bases, with 12 bases left in between. Germline V lookup: CDR1 SGDLS, CDR2 YYNGEE. The CDR3 bases are TGTGCCAGCAGCGTAGCTTTTTCAGGGCCTGGGGCCAACGTCCTGACTTTC. Its translation: CASSVAFSGPGANVLTF.

The V and J genes are TRBV9 and TRBJ1-1; TRBD1 is a possible D gene (6 bases). Per germline, CDR1 SGDLS and CDR2 YYNGEE. V was shortened by 3 bases and J by 8 bases, with 14 bases between the two germline ends. There are 13 residues in the CDR3. The CDR3 DNA reads TGTGCCAGCAGCGAAGAGAACAGGGAAGAAGCTTTCTTT. As protein: CASSEENREEAFF. Looking up the rest from reference TRBV9 and TRBJ1-1 gives the full variable domain: DSGVTQTPKHLITATGQRVTLRCSPRSGDLSVYWYQQSLDQGLQFLIQYYNGEERAKGNILERFSAQQFPDLHSELNLSSLELGDSALYFCASSEENREEAFFGQGTRLTVV.

The V gene is TRBV27, the J gene TRBJ1-1, with no clear D. The CDR3 runs to 13 residues. V lost 4 bases and J 4 bases, leaving 10 bases between the germline ends. The V gene's germline CDR1 is MNHEY and CDR2 SMNVEV (reference sequence). In nucleotides, the CDR3 is TGTGCCAGCAGTTATGGGTTGGGCACTGAAGCTTTCTTT. Its protein product is CASSYGLGTEAFF.

The chain uses TRBV5-4 and TRBJ2-5; D unclear. This CDR3 is built from 16 residues. The germline gives CDR1 SGHNT, CDR2 YYREEE (reference sequence). With 1 base removed from V and 5 bases from J, the gap between germline ends came to 18 bases. The CDR3 loop is CASSLRSATDGETQYF. The CDR3 DNA reads TGTGCCAGCAGCTTGAGGTCGGCGACGGACGGGGAGACCCAGTACTTC.

This chain links TRBV4-1 with TRBJ1-2; no clear D gene. CDR1 and CDR2 from the germline V gene are MGHRA and YSYEKL. The length of the CDR3 is 14 residues. Trimming shortened V by 0 bases and J by 4 bases, and 9 bases separated the two germline ends. CDR3 sequence reads: CASSQEVRFYGYTF. The CDR3 region has the DNA TGCGCCAGCAGCCAAGAGGTGCGGTTCTATGGCTACACCTTC.

J is TRBJ2-2 and V is TRBV7-9, with D maybe TRBD1 (6 bases). Germline V gives CDR1 SEHNR, CDR2 FQNEAQ (reference sequence). Trimming removed 1 base from V and 7 bases from J, with 10 bases in between. The CDR3 extends over 14 amino acids. CDR3 DNA: TGTGCCAGCAGCTTAGACAGGGCGGTCGGGGAGCTGTTTTTT. Protein sequence: CASSLDRAVGELFF.

The genes are TRBV5-6 and TRBJ1-5; D gene uncertain. The CDR3 loop spans 12 amino acids. Germline CDR1 reads SGHDT; CDR2 reads YYEEEE. V gave up 0 bases and J gave up 6 bases, with 4 bases separating them. The CDR3 protein is CASSLGRQPQHF. The CDR3 DNA sequence: TGTGCCAGCAGCTTGGGTCGTCAGCCCCAGCATTTT.